One sample yielded the 22 T cell receptor beta chains listed below, sequenced in a study of blood T cell repertoires in COVID-19. Clones were read by immunoSEQ multiplex PCR, and TCRdb kept only the in-frame ones, dropping some. The sample lists about 370,000 clones; approximately 89% were seen once. What was sequenced was PBMCs or T cells enriched from blood (not recorded which). These receptors originate from a woman aged 40-49 years who had been exposed to COVID-19.

The V call is TRBV6-2 or TRBV6-3, the J call TRBJ2-7, with a tentative D call TRBD1 (5 bases). The CDR3 length is 12 residues. Between the trimmed V and J ends, which lost 6 bases and 9 bases, there was a span of 15 bases. Germline V gene lookup returns CDR1 MNHEY and CDR2 SVGEGT. Here the CDR3 DNA reads TGTGCCAGCAGCCGACCCCTCCAGGGGCAGTACTTC. This translates into CASSRPLQGQYF.

This clone was observed a single time. The CDR3 loop is CATSDPGQAAYGYTF. In DNA form, the CDR3 reads TGTGCCACCAGTGATCCGGGACAGGCGGCCTATGGCTACACCTTC. The V and J genes are TRBV24-1 and TRBJ1-2; 8 nucleotides align to TRBD1. The germline V gene has CDR1 KGHDR and CDR2 SFDVKD. V was clipped by 3 bases and J by 4 bases; unmatched bases: 6. The CDR3 sequence is 15 residues long.

The chain links TRBV5-1 to TRBJ1-1, with D uncertain. V was trimmed by 4 bases and J by 5 bases, leaving 12 bases between them. CDR3 size: 13 residues. Per germline, CDR1 SGHRS and CDR2 YFSETQ. The CDR3: CASSPEGWTEAFF. CDR3 nucleotide sequence: TGCGCCAGCAGCCCGGAGGGATGGACTGAAGCTTTCTTT. The full variable domain, in which reference TRBV5-1 and TRBJ1-1 provide the parts outside the CDR3, is KAGVTQTPRYLIKTRGQQVTLSCSPISGHRSVSWYQQTPGQGLQFLFEYFSETQRNKGNFPGRFSGRQFSNSRSEMNVSTLELGDSALYLCASSPEGWTEAFFGQGTRLTVV.

The V call is TRBV3-1 (or the pseudogene TRBV3-2), the J call TRBJ2-5; 8 bases agree with TRBD1. This CDR3 has 16 residues. In germline, CDR1 is LGHDT, CDR2 YNNKEL (reference sequence). After removal of 2 bases from V and 5 bases from J, the junction contained 10 bases not matched to a gene. The DNA for the CDR3 is TGTGCCAGCAGCCAACCCAACAGGGGGGTACGCGAGACCCAGTACTTC. Amino acid sequence: CASSQPNRGVRETQYF.

V and J are TRBV18 and TRBJ2-2; no reliable D call. Germline CDR1 is KGHSH and CDR2 is LQKENI. This CDR3 has 14 residues. Trimming took off 5 bases at V and 6 bases at J, with 13 bases between the two ends. CDR3 sequence: CASSGQVPAGELFF. Here the CDR3 DNA reads TGTGCCAGCTCAGGGCAGGTGCCGGCCGGGGAGCTGTTTTTT.

The chain has TRBV11-3 and TRBJ2-7; TRBD2 matches at 10 bases. The germline V gene has CDR1 SGHNT and CDR2 YENEEA. This CDR3 has 18 residues. V lost 5 bases to trimming and J lost 2 bases; unmatched junction nucleotides: 15. This CDR3 reads CASSTSGREPTHPYEQYF. The CDR3 nucleotides read TGTGCCAGCAGCACCAGCGGGAGGGAACCTACACACCCCTACGAGCAGTACTTC.

The V gene is TRBV27, the J gene TRBJ2-7; D is undetermined. The CDR3 is 12 residues long. CDR1 MNHEY and CDR2 SMNVEV come from the germline V gene (reference sequence). Trimming cost V 0 bases and J 4 bases, with 4 bases left between them. CDR3 region: CASSLSPYEQYF. The CDR3, as DNA: TGTGCCAGCAGTTTATCCCCTTACGAGCAGTACTTC.

V usage is TRBV3-1 (or the pseudogene TRBV3-2) and J usage is TRBJ2-2; the match to TRBD2 covers 10 bases. The germline CDR1 and CDR2 sequences are LGHDT and YNNKEL (reference sequence). After removal of 9 bases from V and 1 base from J, the junction contained 8 bases not matched to a gene. The CDR3 covers 16 residues. CDR3 amino acids: CASYERTSGNTGELFF. The CDR3 bases are TGTGCCAGTTATGAACGGACTAGCGGGAACACCGGGGAGCTGTTTTTT.

As for this clone: The identical CDR3 is also encoded by other nucleotide sequences in the sample. The CDR3 DNA is TGTGCCAGCAGTCTGGACAGAGACTCTGGAAACACCATATATTTT. It encodes CASSLDRDSGNTIYF. The chain has TRBV6-5 and TRBJ1-3; a weak D match, TRBD1 (6 bases). The CDR3 extends over 15 amino acids. Trimming removed 5 bases at V and 0 bases at J, with 11 bases between. The germline V gene has CDR1 MNHEY and CDR2 SVGAGI.

V and J are TRBV6-2 or TRBV6-3 and TRBJ2-3; 7 bases are shared with TRBD2. Germline assignment: CDR1 MNHEY and CDR2 SVGEGT. The CDR3 has 16 residues. V lost 4 bases to trimming and J lost 0 bases; unmatched junction nucleotides: 7. DNA for the CDR3: TGTGCCAGCAGTTCCCGGCCGGGGGGAAGCACAGATACGCAGTATTTT. It translates to CASSSRPGGSTDTQYF.

The genes are TRBV24-1 and TRBJ2-1; 14 bases are a match to TRBD2. Per the germline V gene, CDR1 is KGHDR and CDR2 is SFDVKD. V trimming: 4 bases; J trimming: 6 bases; junction bases outside the gene matches: 19. The CDR3 has 21 residues. Here the CDR3 reads CATSDLTSGGAPEVLVNEQFF. The CDR3 coding sequence is TGTGCCACCAGTGACCTGACTAGCGGGGGGGCCCCAGAGGTGTTAGTCAATGAGCAGTTCTTC.

The chain is built from TRBV18 and TRBJ1-1; 9 bases match TRBD1. The V gene's germline CDR1 is KGHSH and CDR2 LQKENI. The CDR3 totals 17 residues. V shed 5 bases and J 2 bases; nucleotides not matched to a gene: 12. This chain's CDR3 is CASSTGTGYRINTEAFF. The CDR3 DNA reads TGTGCCAGCTCAACGGGGACAGGGTACCGGATTAACACTGAAGCTTTCTTT.

The chain employs TRBV5-4 and TRBJ2-7; 7 bases align to TRBD1. This CDR3 is 13 amino acids long. V gave up 3 bases and J gave up 6 bases; unmatched junction bases: 6. Germline assignment: CDR1 SGHNT and CDR2 YYREEE (reference sequence). In nucleotides, the CDR3 is TGTGCCAGCAGCTCACAACAGGGGACCGAGCAGTACTTC. Its protein product is CASSSQQGTEQYF.

Written as DNA, the CDR3 is TGTGCCAGCAGCCCACGGGATTTCTATGGCTACACCTTC. Translated: CASSPRDFYGYTF. The rearrangement links TRBV11-2 to TRBJ1-2, with D hard to call. The CDR3 extends over 13 amino acids. Germline values: CDR1 SGHAT, CDR2 FQNNGV. With 5 bases removed from V and 4 bases from J, the gap between germline ends came to 11 bases.

The count of this clone is one. This specimen includes other DNA sequences encoding the same CDR3. This chain uses TRBV5-5 with TRBJ1-1; D is possibly TRBD1 (5 bases). CDR1 is SGHKS and CDR2 is YYEKEE in the germline V gene (reference sequence). Trimming took off 2 bases at V and 0 bases at J, with 8 bases between the two ends. This CDR3 contains 14 residues. The CDR3 here is CASSLRQLNTEAFF. CDR3 DNA sequence: TGTGCCAGCAGCTTACGACAGCTGAACACTGAAGCTTTCTTT.

This sequence joins TRBV7-2 and TRBJ2-3, with TRBD2 matching over 13 bases. There are 16 residues in the CDR3. The V and J ends lost 4 bases and 5 bases, in that order; junction bases with no gene match: 6. The germline V gene has CDR1 SGHTA and CDR2 FQGNSA. CDR3 nucleotide sequence: TGTGCCAGCAGCTCACTAGCGGGAGGGCTTGTAGATACGCAGTATTTT. Protein sequence: CASSSLAGGLVDTQYF.

This rearrangement joins TRBV5-5 to TRBJ2-5; 10 bases map to TRBD2. There are 16 residues in the CDR3. V shed 2 bases and J 5 bases; nucleotides not matched to a gene: 9. Germline V gene sequence: CDR1 SGHKS, CDR2 YYEKEE (reference sequence). CDR3 sequence (DNA): TGTGCCAGCAGCTTCAGCGGGGGGGCCGGTTTTGAGACCCAGTACTTC. Residues: CASSFSGGAGFETQYF.

This clone was recorded once. The rearrangement joins TRBV6-5 to TRBJ2-1, with TRBD2 matching 9 bases. CDR1 and CDR2 (germline): MNHEY, SVGAGI. There are 15 residues in the CDR3. V shed 5 bases and J 5 bases; nucleotides not matched to a gene: 7. The CDR3 spells CASSPSGTSHNEQFF. For the CDR3, the DNA is TGTGCCAGCAGTCCCTCTGGGACTAGCCACAATGAGCAGTTCTTC.

This clone was seen only once. The gene calls are TRBV12-5 and TRBJ1-5, with TRBD1 as a possible D gene (5 bases). From germline, CDR1 is LGHNT and CDR2 FRNRAP. V lost 2 bases, J lost 6 bases, and 23 bases lay in between. The CDR3 contains 18 residues. The CDR3 DNA is TGTGCTAGTGGTTTGTCAACCGTCCCCGGGGGGAGCGTTCAGCCCCAGCATTTT. It translates to CASGLSTVPGGSVQPQHF.

This chain connects TRBV5-6 to TRBJ1-2; D possibly corresponds to TRBD1 (5 bases). CDR1 and CDR2 from the germline V gene are SGHDT and YYEEEE. CDR3 length equals 12 residues. V was pared by 3 bases and J by 5 bases, with 8 bases between. DNA of the CDR3: TGTGCCAGCAGCTATGACAGTTATGGCTACACCTTC. This codes for CASSYDSYGYTF. The entire variable domain, with the rest obtained from reference TRBV5-6 and TRBJ1-2, is as follows: DAGVTQSPTHLIKTRGQQVTLRCSPKSGHDTVSWYQQALGQGPQFIFQYYEEEERQRGNFPDRFSGHQFPNYSSELNVNALLLGDSALYLCASSYDSYGYTFGSGTRLTVV.

The chain couples TRBV5-1 to TRBJ1-1; the D is unclear. This CDR3 region has 15 residues. The V end lost 0 bases, the J end lost 1 base, and 10 bases lay between the germline ends. Germline V gives CDR1 SGHRS, CDR2 YFSETQ. The CDR3 here is CASSLVTSTNTEAFF. The CDR3 DNA sequence: TGCGCCAGCAGCTTGGTCACCAGTACGAACACTGAAGCTTTCTTT.

The CDR3 nucleotides read TGTGCCAGCAGCTTAGTAAGGGGCTCTGGAAACACCATATATTTT. This sequence encodes CASSLVRGSGNTIYF. The V and J genes are TRBV13 and TRBJ1-3; tentatively, D is TRBD1 (5 bases). CDR1 and CDR2 (germline): PRHDT, FYEKMQ (reference sequence). Trimming removed 1 base at V and 0 bases at J, with 7 bases between. This CDR3 contains 15 residues.